This passage covers 8 T cell receptor beta chains from one sample sequenced in a study of cytomegalovirus exposure and HLA in healthy donors. PCR amplification relied on 60 Vbeta primers (plus 13 Jbeta primers). The assay was immunoSEQ multiplex PCR, and TCRdb's table has in-frame clones only and misses some. This sample carries about 160,000 clones, 65% to 85% of them seen once, and the ten largest clones take over 6%. The specimen was PBMCs. The receptor source for this set is a man between 40 and 49 years old in good health and CMV-seropositive.

As to this clone: Other DNA sequences in this specimen translate into the identical CDR3. The gene calls are TRBV7-9 and TRBJ2-5; possibly TRBD1 for D (6 bases). The germline V and J ends were trimmed by 4 bases and 5 bases, with 14 bases remaining between them. The CDR3 has 14 amino acids. Looked up from germline, CDR1 is SEHNR and CDR2 is FQNEAQ (reference sequence). Written as DNA, the CDR3 is TGTGCCAGCAGCTCACACAGGGTAATTGAGACCCAGTACTTC. Translating gives CASSSHRVIETQYF.

The chain links TRBV19 to TRBJ1-4, with a weak D call TRBD1 (5 bases). V was shortened by 7 bases and J by 1 base, with 10 bases between the two germline ends. The V gene's germline CDR1 is LNHDA and CDR2 SQIVND (reference sequence). This CDR3 comprises 14 residues. Here the CDR3 reads CASTLRVTNEKLFF. The CDR3 region has the DNA TGTGCCAGTACCCTCAGGGTAACTAATGAAAAACTGTTTTTT. Variable domain in full (rest from reference TRBV19 and TRBJ1-4): DGGITQSPKYLFRKEGQNVTLSCEQNLNHDAMYWYRQDPGQGLRLIYYSQIVNDFQKGDIAEGYSVSREKKESFPLTVTSAQKNPTAFYLCASTLRVTNEKLFFGSGTQLSVL.

The J gene is TRBJ2-7, the V gene TRBV5-1; 8 positions agree with TRBD1. Germline-derived CDR1 and CDR2 are SGHRS and YFSETQ. The length of the CDR3 is 14 residues. V shed 1 base, J shed 1 base, and the junction held 1 base outside the gene matches. Here the CDR3 reads CASSLRQGSYEQYF. In DNA, the CDR3 is TGCGCCAGCAGCTTGAGACAGGGGTCCTACGAGCAGTACTTC.

This clone was counted a single time. V and J are TRBV5-1 and TRBJ1-1, with D unclear. The CDR3 runs 13 residues. Per the germline V gene, CDR1 is SGHRS and CDR2 is YFSETQ. Trimming took 1 base from V and 2 from J, leaving 6 bases between them. CDR3 residues: CASSLHFNTEAFF. The CDR3 DNA sequence: TGCGCCAGCAGCTTGCACTTTAACACTGAAGCTTTCTTT.

This clone has only a few counts. The chain is built from TRBV6-5 and TRBJ1-6; tentative D call: TRBD1 (6 bases). The germline CDR1 and CDR2 sequences are MNHEY and SVGAGI. Trimming left V 10 bases short and J 10 bases short, with 23 bases between. This CDR3 has 15 residues. In DNA, the CDR3 is TGTGCCACCTCTGGGGGACGGGGGGGGCACTCACCCCTCCACTTT. Its translation: CATSGGRGGHSPLHF.

This chain links TRBV5-1 with TRBJ2-7, with D possibly TRBD1 on 5 matching bases. V was shortened by 1 base and J by 4 bases, with 18 bases between the two germline ends. This CDR3 has 16 residues. The germline gives CDR1 SGHRS, CDR2 YFSETQ. CDR3 coding DNA: TGCGCCAGCAGCTTGAATAATAGGGGTCTAAAGTACGAGCAGTACTTC. Protein: CASSLNNRGLKYEQYF.

CDR3 DNA: TGCGCCAGCAGCCAAGCCCCGGGGGGAGGGACCGGGGAGCTGTTTTTT. Translating it yields CASSQAPGGGTGELFF. The chain is built from TRBV4-3 and TRBJ2-2, with 7 nucleotides matching TRBD2. The CDR3 is 16 residues long. V lost 1 base, J lost 5 bases, and 7 bases stayed unmatched. Germline V CDR1 and CDR2: LGHNA, YSLEER.

This chain uses TRBV19 with TRBJ1-1; TRBD1 is a possible D gene (5 bases). Trimming pared 6 bases from V and 4 bases from J, leaving 12 bases between. The CDR3 spans 13 residues. CDR1 is LNHDA, CDR2 SQIVND, per germline (reference sequence). This CDR3 reads CASRDTGGTEAFF. CDR3 DNA: TGTGCCAGTAGGGACACCGGGGGCACTGAAGCTTTCTTT.